This T cell receptor beta chain comes out of a study of Ad26.COV2.S vaccination and SARS-CoV-2 variants. Study findings and constraints: Quantification of TCR breadth and depth may have yielded underestimates of total T cell responses. Recipients of vaccine and of placebo showed similar breadth of their non-spike TCR repertoires. Vaccinated individuals (as opposed to placebo recipients) had higher spike-specific TCR breadth. Following vaccination, spike-specific CD8+ and CD4+ T cell responses reportedly exhibited substantial breadth.

Assay: immunoSEQ multiplex PCR; the TCRdb copy retains only in-frame clones and omits some. Of approximately 340,000 clones listed, about 90% are singletons. Points on this clone: No antigen is known for it.

The source was peripheral blood, collected after recovery from COVID-19. This TCR was sampled from a human donor who had recovered from COVID-19.

CDR3 amino acids: CASSLTSGGPEQYF. CDR3 sequence (DNA): TGTGCCAGCAGCCTAACTAGCGGGGGACCTGAGCAGTACTTC. This chain joins TRBV7-2 and TRBJ2-7; TRBD2 matches at 11 bases. In germline, CDR1 is SGHTA, CDR2 FQGNSA. The CDR3 has 14 amino acids. The ends lost 5 bases at V and 7 bases at J; junction bases unmatched: 7. The variable domain in full, completed from reference TRBV7-2 and TRBJ2-7, reads GAGVSQSPSNKVTEKGKDVELRCDPISGHTALYWYRQSLGQGLEFLIYFQGNSAPDKSGLPSDRFSAERTGGSVSTLTIQRTQQEDSAVYLCASSLTSGGPEQYFGPGTRLTVT.